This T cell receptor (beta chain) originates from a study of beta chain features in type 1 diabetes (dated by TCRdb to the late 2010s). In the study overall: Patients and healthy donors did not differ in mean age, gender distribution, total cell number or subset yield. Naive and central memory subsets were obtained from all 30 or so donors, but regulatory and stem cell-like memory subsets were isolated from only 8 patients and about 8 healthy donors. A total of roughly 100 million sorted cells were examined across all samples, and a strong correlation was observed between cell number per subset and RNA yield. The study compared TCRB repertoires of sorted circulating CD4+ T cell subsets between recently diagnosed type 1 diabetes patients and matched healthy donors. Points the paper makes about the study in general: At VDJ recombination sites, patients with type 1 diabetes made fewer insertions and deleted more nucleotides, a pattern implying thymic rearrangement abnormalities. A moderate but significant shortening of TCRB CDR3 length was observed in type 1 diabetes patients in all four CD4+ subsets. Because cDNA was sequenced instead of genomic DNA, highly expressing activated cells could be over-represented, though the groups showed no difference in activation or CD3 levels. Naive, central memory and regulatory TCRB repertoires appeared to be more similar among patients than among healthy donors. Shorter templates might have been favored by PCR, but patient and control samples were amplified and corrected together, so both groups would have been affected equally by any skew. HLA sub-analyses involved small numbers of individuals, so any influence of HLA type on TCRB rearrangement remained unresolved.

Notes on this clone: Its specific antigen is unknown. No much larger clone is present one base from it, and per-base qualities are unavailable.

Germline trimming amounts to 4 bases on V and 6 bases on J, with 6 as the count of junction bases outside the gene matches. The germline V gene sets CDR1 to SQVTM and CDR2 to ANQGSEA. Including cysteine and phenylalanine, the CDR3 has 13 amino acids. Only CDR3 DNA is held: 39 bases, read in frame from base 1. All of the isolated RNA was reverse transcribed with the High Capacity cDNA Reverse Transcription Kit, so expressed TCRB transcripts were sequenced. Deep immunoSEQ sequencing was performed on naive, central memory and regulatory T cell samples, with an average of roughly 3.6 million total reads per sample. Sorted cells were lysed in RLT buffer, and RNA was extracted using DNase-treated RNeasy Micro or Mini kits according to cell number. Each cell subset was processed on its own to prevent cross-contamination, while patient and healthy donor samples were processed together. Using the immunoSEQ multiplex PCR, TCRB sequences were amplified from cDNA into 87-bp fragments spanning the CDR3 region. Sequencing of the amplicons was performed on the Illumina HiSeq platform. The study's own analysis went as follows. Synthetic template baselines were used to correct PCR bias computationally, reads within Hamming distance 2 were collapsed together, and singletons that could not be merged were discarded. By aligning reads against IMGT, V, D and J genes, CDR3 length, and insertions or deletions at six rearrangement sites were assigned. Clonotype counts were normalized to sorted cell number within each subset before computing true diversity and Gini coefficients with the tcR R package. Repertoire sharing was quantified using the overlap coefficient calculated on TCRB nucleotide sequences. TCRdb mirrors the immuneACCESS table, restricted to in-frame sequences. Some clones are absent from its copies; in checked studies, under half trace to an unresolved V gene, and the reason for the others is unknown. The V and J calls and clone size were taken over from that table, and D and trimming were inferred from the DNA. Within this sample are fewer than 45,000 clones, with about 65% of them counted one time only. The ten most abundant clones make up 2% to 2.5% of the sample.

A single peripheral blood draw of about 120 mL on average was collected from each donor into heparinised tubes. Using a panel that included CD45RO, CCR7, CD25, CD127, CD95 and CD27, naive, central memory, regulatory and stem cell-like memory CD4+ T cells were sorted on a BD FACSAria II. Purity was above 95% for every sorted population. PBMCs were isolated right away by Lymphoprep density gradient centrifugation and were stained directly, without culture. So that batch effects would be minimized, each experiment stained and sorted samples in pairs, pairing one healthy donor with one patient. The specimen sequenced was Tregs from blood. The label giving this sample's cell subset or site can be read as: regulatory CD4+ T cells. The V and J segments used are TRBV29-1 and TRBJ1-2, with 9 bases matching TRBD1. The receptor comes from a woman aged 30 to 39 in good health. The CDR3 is CSVGGTGQDGYTF. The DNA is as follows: TGCAGCGTTGGAGGGACAGGGCAGGATGGCTACACCTTC. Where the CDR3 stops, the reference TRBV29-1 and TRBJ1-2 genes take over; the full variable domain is SAVISQKPSRDICQRGTSLTIQCQVDSQVTMMFWYRQQPGQSLTLIATANQGSEATYESGFVIDKFPISRPNLTFSTLTVSNMSPEDSSIYLCSVGGTGQDGYTFGSGTRLTVV.